This TCR beta chain was identified during a study of patients and donors after allogeneic stem cell transplantation. MiXCR, run by TCRdb on the RT-PCR reads, gives a single entry per CDR3 protein. This table has 190,000 or so distinct CDR3 sequences, around two fifths appearing once. V dropped 0 bases and J dropped 11 bases, with 10 bases sitting between them. The CDR3 has 12 residues. Germline V gene sequence: CDR1 MNHNY, CDR2 SVGAGI (reference sequence). V is TRBV6-6 and J is TRBJ1-1, with D possibly matching TRBD1 (6 bases). This clonotype was obtained from a human donor who was either an allogeneic HSCT recipient or a stem cell or donor lymphocyte infusion donor (not recorded which). It is not recorded whose cells these are; they may come from a transplant donor. Sequencing was done on a sample of blood, either unsorted or a sorted T cell fraction (not recorded which). In DNA, the CDR3 is TGTGCCAGCAGTTACTCACAGGGCACTGCTTTCTTT. Translating gives CASSYSQGTAFF.